One sample yielded the 32 T cell receptor beta chains listed below, sequenced in a study of blood T cell repertoires in COVID-19. The assay was immunoSEQ multiplex PCR, and TCRdb's table has in-frame clones only and misses some. Of about 440,000 clones in the sample, around 88% were seen once. The sample was peripheral blood. Every receptor here comes from a woman aged 50 to 60 with COVID-19, enrolled during active disease.

The chain has TRBV7-9 and TRBJ1-6, with 10 bases fitting TRBD1. This CDR3 is built from 15 residues. Trimming took 8 bases from V and 6 from J; bases not matched to a gene: 7. From germline, CDR1 is SEHNR and CDR2 FQNEAQ (reference sequence). CDR3 nucleotide sequence: TGTGCCAGCCAGCGGGACAGGGGTACTAATTCACCCCTCCACTTT. It is translated as CASQRDRGTNSPLHF.

This clone occurred once. This sequence joins TRBV30 and TRBJ1-4; D is perhaps TRBD1 (5 bases). Trimming cost V 4 bases and J 7 bases, with 13 bases left between them. CDR3 length: 13 residues. Germline V gene data show CDR1 as GTSNPN and CDR2 as SVGIG (reference sequence). The CDR3 nucleotides are TGTGCCTGGACCCCTGGGGGGTTTGAAAAACTGTTTTTT. This encodes CAWTPGGFEKLFF.

This clone is a singleton in its sample. This chain uses TRBV2 with TRBJ1-2; D is unresolved. Germline V CDR1 and CDR2: SNHLY, FYNNEI. Between the trimmed V and J ends, which lost 2 bases and 8 bases, there was a span of 15 bases. CDR3 length: 14 residues. CDR3: CASSERAQAGGYTF. The CDR3 nucleotides are TGTGCCAGCAGTGAAAGAGCTCAGGCAGGAGGCTACACCTTC.

V gene TRBV5-4 combines with J gene TRBJ2-6; perhaps TRBD1 as D (5 bases). V was pared by 0 bases and J by 0 bases, with 7 bases between. Germline values: CDR1 SGHNT, CDR2 YYREEE (reference sequence). CDR3 length: 16 residues. CDR3 amino acids: CASSLEGYSGANVLTF. Written as DNA, the CDR3 is TGTGCCAGCAGCTTGGAGGGGTACTCTGGGGCCAACGTCCTGACTTTC. Filled out from reference TRBV5-4 and TRBJ2-6, the complete variable domain reads ETGVTQSPTHLIKTRGQQVTLRCSSQSGHNTVSWYQQALGQGPQFIFQYYREEENGRGNFPPRFSGLQFPNYSSELNVNALELDDSALYLCASSLEGYSGANVLTFGAGSRLTVL.

This clone was seen a handful of times. The gene calls are TRBV3-1 (or the pseudogene TRBV3-2) and TRBJ1-3; D perhaps matches TRBD1 (6 bases). CDR1 LGHDT and CDR2 YNNKEL come from the germline V gene (reference sequence). The germline V and J ends were trimmed by 4 bases and 0 bases, with 16 bases remaining between them. CDR3 length: 17 amino acids. The CDR3 nucleotides read TGTGCCAGCAGCCGAACTTTTACAGGGAGCTCTGGAAACACCATATATTTT. This sequence encodes CASSRTFTGSSGNTIYF.

The chain carries TRBV19 and TRBJ1-2; 7 positions agree with TRBD1. The CDR3 length is 13 residues. Germline V gives CDR1 LNHDA, CDR2 SQIVND (reference sequence). The V and J ends lost 3 bases and 5 bases, in that order; junction bases with no gene match: 3. The CDR3 coding sequence is TGTGCCAGTAGTATGGACAGGCATTATGGCTACACCTTC. Amino acid sequence: CASSMDRHYGYTF.

The chain has TRBV19 and TRBJ2-5, with 7 bases identical to TRBD1. The V and J ends lost 6 bases and 1 base, in that order; junction bases with no gene match: 11. In germline, CDR1 is LNHDA, CDR2 SQIVND (reference sequence). The CDR3 length is 16 residues. The CDR3: CASRSSGDRIQETQYF. CDR3 nucleotide sequence: TGTGCCAGTAGATCGTCCGGGGACAGAATCCAAGAGACCCAGTACTTC.

The genes are TRBV28 and TRBJ1-1; D is uncertain. V gave up 6 bases and J gave up 1 base, with 12 bases separating them. The CDR3 sequence is 14 residues long. Germline values: CDR1 MDHEN, CDR2 SYDVKM. The CDR3 reads CASSPPLPNTEAFF. CDR3 coding DNA: TGTGCCAGCAGCCCTCCCCTCCCGAACACTGAAGCTTTCTTT. Using reference TRBV28 and TRBJ1-1 for the parts outside the CDR3, the full variable domain is DVKVTQSSRYLVKRTGEKVFLECVQDMDHENMFWYRQDPGLGLRLIYFSYDVKMKEKGDIPEGYSVSREKKERFSLILESASTNQTSMYLCASSPPLPNTEAFFGQGTRLTVV.

The CDR3 is CASSELGGTVKSEAFF. The CDR3 DNA sequence: TGTGCCAGCAGTGAATTGGGTGGGACAGTAAAGAGTGAAGCTTTCTTT. The gene calls are TRBV6-1 and TRBJ1-1; 7 nucleotides agree with TRBD1. Germline assignment: CDR1 MNHNS and CDR2 SASEGT. CDR3 size: 16 residues. V lost 2 bases and J lost 7; bases outside the gene matches: 13.

The chain combines TRBV6-5 with TRBJ2-1, with D possibly being TRBD1 (5 bases). The CDR3 runs 15 residues. Per the germline V gene, CDR1 is MNHEY and CDR2 is SVGAGI. Deletions cut 5 bases from V and 7 bases from J, with 18 bases between. The CDR3 coding sequence is TGTGCCAGCAGTCCCCGGGCAGGGATGGGTAATGAGCAGTTCTTC. It translates to CASSPRAGMGNEQFF.

The chain couples TRBV5-4 to TRBJ2-2; 7 bases are a match to TRBD1. Germline V gene data show CDR1 as SGHNT and CDR2 as YYREEE (reference sequence). The CDR3 is 14 residues long. The V gene end was trimmed by 0 bases and the J gene end by 5 bases; junction bases not matched to a gene: 1. The DNA for the CDR3 is TGTGCCAGCAGCTTGGGACAGGGAACCGGGGAGCTGTTTTTT. This codes for CASSLGQGTGELFF.

The rearrangement joins TRBV5-1 to TRBJ1-2; the D gene is possibly TRBD1 (5 bases). CDR1 is SGHRS, CDR2 YFSETQ, per germline. The CDR3 is made up of 15 amino acids. V lost 0 bases and J 7 bases, leaving 16 bases between the germline ends. Here the CDR3 DNA reads TGCGCCAGCAGCTTGGAAGGTTCAGGGCTGAGTGGCTACACCTTC. Protein: CASSLEGSGLSGYTF.

This chain links TRBV19 with TRBJ1-2, with D unresolved. The CDR3 totals 12 residues. The germline V gene encodes CDR1 LNHDA and CDR2 SQIVND (reference sequence). V lost 3 bases and J 7 bases, leaving 9 bases between the germline ends. The CDR3 here is CASSISDSGYTF. CDR3 nucleotide sequence: TGTGCCAGTAGTATCTCAGATTCTGGCTACACCTTC.

This chain connects TRBV2 to TRBJ2-4; weak D call: TRBD1 (5 bases). The CDR3 is 15 residues long. Deletions cut 4 bases from V and 2 bases from J, with 12 bases between. Germline V gives CDR1 SNHLY, CDR2 FYNNEI. The CDR3 here is CASSVGRLTKNIQYF. DNA of the CDR3: TGTGCCAGCAGTGTGGGGCGATTAACCAAAAACATTCAGTACTTC.

This clone was recorded only once. The chain links TRBV7-2 to TRBJ2-6; 7 positions agree with TRBD1. The V gene end was trimmed by 5 bases and the J gene end by 4 bases; junction bases not matched to a gene: 5. The CDR3 has 15 residues. The germline V gene encodes CDR1 SGHTA and CDR2 FQGNSA. The CDR3 loop is CASSVTGAGANVLTF. For the CDR3, the DNA is TGTGCCAGCAGCGTTACAGGGGCCGGGGCCAACGTCCTGACTTTC.

The genes are TRBV7-6 and TRBJ1-3, with 7 bases identical to TRBD1. The germline V gene encodes CDR1 SGHVS and CDR2 FNYEAQ. Trimming at V came to 5 bases and at J to 0 bases, leaving 4 bases not matched to a gene. The CDR3 contains 15 residues. CDR3 loop: CASSAGTDSGNTIYF. The DNA for the CDR3 is TGTGCCAGCAGCGCCGGGACAGACTCTGGAAACACCATATATTTT. Using reference TRBV7-6 and TRBJ1-3 for the parts outside the CDR3, the full variable domain is GAGVSQSPRYKVTKRGQDVALRCDPISGHVSLYWYRQALGQGPEFLTYFNYEAQQDKSGLPNDRFSAERPEGSISTLTIQRTEQRDSAMYRCASSAGTDSGNTIYFGEGSWLTVV.

The chain recombines TRBV7-2 with TRBJ2-3; D possibly corresponds to TRBD2 (6 bases). The germline V and J ends were trimmed by 2 bases and 1 base, with 13 bases remaining between them. From germline, CDR1 is SGHTA and CDR2 FQGNSA. The CDR3 has 16 amino acids. The CDR3 region has the DNA TGTGCCAGCAGCTTATGGTCAGCGGGTCGCACAGATACGCAGTATTTT. It specifies CASSLWSAGRTDTQYF.

This chain connects TRBV19 to TRBJ2-7, with D possibly TRBD2 on 6 matching bases. Germline V gene lookup returns CDR1 LNHDA and CDR2 SQIVND (reference sequence). With 3 bases removed from V and 5 bases from J, the gap between germline ends came to 11 bases. This CDR3 has 13 amino acids. The chain's CDR3 is CASSISVADEQYF. The CDR3 DNA reads TGTGCCAGTAGTATTTCGGTAGCGGACGAGCAGTACTTC. Complete variable domain (other parts from reference TRBV19 and TRBJ2-7): DGGITQSPKYLFRKEGQNVTLSCEQNLNHDAMYWYRQDPGQGLRLIYYSQIVNDFQKGDIAEGYSVSREKKESFPLTVTSAQKNPTAFYLCASSISVADEQYFGPGTRLTVT.

This chain joins TRBV9 and TRBJ2-7; D remains ambiguous. The V and J ends lost 1 base and 6 bases respectively, with 17 bases between them. CDR3 length equals 15 residues. The germline CDR1 and CDR2 sequences are SGDLS and YYNGEE. The chain's CDR3 is CASSVSQSGRGEQYF. The CDR3 region has the DNA TGTGCCAGCAGCGTATCCCAGTCGGGTAGAGGCGAGCAGTACTTC.

V gene TRBV4-1 combines with J gene TRBJ2-1; TRBD1 is a possible D gene (5 bases). The CDR3 spans 15 residues. Trimming shortened V by 0 bases and J by 7 bases, and 13 bases separated the two germline ends. Germline CDR1 MGHRA, CDR2 YSYEKL. Written as DNA, the CDR3 is TGCGCCAGCAGCCAAGATCTGGGCTCAGGGAATGAGCAGTTCTTC. It encodes CASSQDLGSGNEQFF.

This clone was seen once. V gene TRBV18 combines with J gene TRBJ2-1; 10 bases match TRBD2. The J segment lost 5 bases and the V segment lost 2 bases, leaving 3 bases of the junction unmatched. Looked up from germline, CDR1 is KGHSH and CDR2 is LQKENI. The CDR3 runs to 15 residues. For the CDR3, the DNA is TGTGCCAGCTCACCAAGCGGGGGGGGCAACAATGAGCAGTTCTTC. Translating gives CASSPSGGGNNEQFF. The variable domain in full, completed from reference TRBV18 and TRBJ2-1, reads NAGVMQNPRHLVRRRGQEARLRCSPMKGHSHVYWYRQLPEEGLKFMVYLQKENIIDESGMPKERFSAEFPKEGPSILRIQQVVRGDSAAYFCASSPSGGGNNEQFFGPGTRLTVL.

V gene TRBV7-6 combines with J gene TRBJ1-3; 7 bases fit TRBD1. Per germline, CDR1 SGHVS and CDR2 FNYEAQ. The CDR3 covers 16 residues. J was trimmed by 2 bases and V by 0 bases; bases with no gene match: 4. CDR3 amino acids: CASSLAETGTGNTIYF. The CDR3 DNA reads TGTGCCAGCAGCTTAGCGGAGACAGGGACTGGAAACACCATATATTTT.

The gene calls are TRBV30 and TRBJ1-2; TRBD1 agrees at 9 bases. V dropped 0 bases and J dropped 6; count of bases not matched to a gene: 5. CDR1 and CDR2 from the germline V gene are GTSNPN and SVGIG (reference sequence). The CDR3 is 14 amino acids. Written as DNA, the CDR3 is TGTGCCTGGAGTGTAGGGGACAGGGTTGATGGCTACACCTTC. Translation gives CAWSVGDRVDGYTF.

This chain connects TRBV5-7 to TRBJ1-2; 7 bases match TRBD1. TRBV5-7 is assigned to the ORF class and has an uncertain function. Trimming cost V 0 bases and J 2 bases; bases outside gene matches: 4. The CDR3 contains 15 residues. CDR3 amino acids: CASSLVVQGNYGYTF. CDR3 coding DNA: TGTGCCAGCAGCTTGGTTGTACAGGGGAACTATGGCTACACCTTC.

The V call is TRBV15, the J call TRBJ2-7, with D uncertain. The ends were cut back, 1 base at V and 0 bases at J, with 7 bases in the middle. CDR1 is LNHNV and CDR2 is YYDKDF in the germline V gene (reference sequence). This CDR3 spans 14 amino acids. CDR3 coding DNA: TGTGCCACCAGCAGAGTGTTGGCCTCCTACGAGCAGTACTTC. It yields the protein CATSRVLASYEQYF.

V gene TRBV9 combines with J gene TRBJ2-3, with 7 bases that match TRBD1. This CDR3 has 16 amino acids. With 0 bases clipped from V and 5 bases from J, the junction kept 9 bases outside the gene matches. Germline lookup yields CDR1 SGDLS and CDR2 YYNGEE. This CDR3 reads CASSVATRGLGDTQYF. CDR3 coding DNA: TGTGCCAGCAGCGTAGCTACAAGGGGGCTAGGAGATACGCAGTATTTT.

The chain recombines TRBV10-2 with TRBJ1-5, with a weak D call TRBD1 (6 bases). The germline V and J ends were trimmed by 2 bases and 0 bases, with 17 bases remaining between them. This CDR3 has 18 amino acids. The V gene's germline CDR1 is WSHSY and CDR2 SAAADI. The CDR3 nucleotides are TGCGCCAGCAGTGAGACCGAGCGGACAGACTCTAGCAATCAGCCCCAGCATTTT. This gives the protein CASSETERTDSSNQPQHF.

With respect to this clone: Other nucleotide sequences from this sample produce the same CDR3. CDR3 protein: CASSLSGGNTEAFF. In DNA, the CDR3 is TGTGCCAGCAGCTTATCAGGAGGGAACACTGAAGCTTTCTTT. The V call is TRBV11-3, the J call TRBJ1-1, with no clear D. The CDR3 extends over 14 amino acids. V was cut by 2 bases and J by 1 base, with 8 bases left in between. Looked up from germline, CDR1 is SGHNT and CDR2 is YENEEA. Complete variable domain (other parts from reference TRBV11-3 and TRBJ1-1): EAGVVQSPRYKIIEKKQPVAFWCNPISGHNTLYWYLQNLGQGPELLIRYENEEAVDDSQLPKDRFSAERLKGVDSTLKIQPAELGDSAVYLCASSLSGGNTEAFFGQGTRLTVV.

The chain employs TRBV4-1 and TRBJ1-5; no firm D call. CDR3 length: 13 amino acids. Trimming stripped 3 bases from V and 3 bases from J, with 6 bases between. Per the germline V gene, CDR1 is MGHRA and CDR2 is YSYEKL. The CDR3 sequence: CASSQTYNQPQHF. As DNA, the CDR3 is TGCGCCAGCAGCCAGACTTACAATCAGCCCCAGCATTTT.

The V gene is TRBV30, the J gene TRBJ2-3, with TRBD2 matching 10 bases. With 2 bases clipped from V and 6 bases from J, the junction kept 5 bases outside the gene matches. The CDR3 has 14 residues. Germline CDR1 GTSNPN, CDR2 SVGIG (reference sequence). The CDR3 DNA sequence: TGTGCCTGGAGTCTGGGACTAGCGAGGGATACGCAGTATTTT. Its protein is CAWSLGLARDTQYF.

In its sample, this clone was seen a few times. The chain couples TRBV30 to TRBJ1-1; D unclear. This CDR3 is 13 amino acids long. Trimming pared 2 bases from V and 5 bases from J, leaving 12 bases between. Germline V gene sequence: CDR1 GTSNPN, CDR2 SVGIG (reference sequence). The CDR3 region has the DNA TGTGCCTGGAGTCGAGGAGTTCAGACTGAAGCTTTCTTT. Translating gives CAWSRGVQTEAFF.

The chain uses TRBV4-2 and TRBJ2-7, with 7 bases that match TRBD1. V was pared by 4 bases and J by 4 bases, with 16 bases of the junction left unmatched. The CDR3 loop spans 17 amino acids. The germline V gene encodes CDR1 LGHNA and CDR2 YNFKEQ. The CDR3, as DNA: TGTGCCAGCAGCCCTGGGGATTTCGACAGGGTTGGGTACGAGCAGTACTTC. Translating it yields CASSPGDFDRVGYEQYF.